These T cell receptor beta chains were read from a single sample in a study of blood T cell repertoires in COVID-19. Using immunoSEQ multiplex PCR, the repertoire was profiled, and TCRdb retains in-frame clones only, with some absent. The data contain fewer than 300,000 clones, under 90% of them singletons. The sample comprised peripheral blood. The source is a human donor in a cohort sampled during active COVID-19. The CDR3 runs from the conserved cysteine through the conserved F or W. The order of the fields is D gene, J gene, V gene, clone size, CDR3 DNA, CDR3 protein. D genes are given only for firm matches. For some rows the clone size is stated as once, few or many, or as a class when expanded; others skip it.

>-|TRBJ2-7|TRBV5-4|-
TGTGCCAGCAGCTTACCGGGGGTGGGCTCCTACGAGCAGTACTTC
CASSLPGVGSYEQYF
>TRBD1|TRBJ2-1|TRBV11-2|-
TGTGCCAGCAGCAGAGGACAGGGGGCCTACAATGAGCAGTTCTTC
CASSRGQGAYNEQFF
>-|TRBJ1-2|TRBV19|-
TGTGCCAGTAGTTGGACAGCCTATGGCTACACCTTC
CASSWTAYGYTF
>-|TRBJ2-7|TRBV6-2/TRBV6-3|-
TGTGCCAGCATCCCAGGGGCCTACGAGCAGTACTTC
CASIPGAYEQYF
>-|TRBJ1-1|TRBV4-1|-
TGCGCCAGCAGCCAACTCCAAGGATCGGGCACTGAAGCTTTCTTT
CASSQLQGSGTEAFF
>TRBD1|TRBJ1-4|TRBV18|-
TGTGCCAGCTCACGACAGGGGGCCGGTAATGAAAAACTGTTTTTT
CASSRQGAGNEKLFF
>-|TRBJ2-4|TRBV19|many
TGTGCCAGTAGTATAGATAATGCAGGGTCGACCAAAAACATTCAGTACTTC
CASSIDNAGSTKNIQYF
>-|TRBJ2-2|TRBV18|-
TGTGCCAGCTCAGATAGTGCCACCGGGGAGCTGTTTTTT
CASSDSATGELFF
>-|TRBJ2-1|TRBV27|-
TGTGCCAGCAGTGCCACAGCGGTAAGCTCCTACAATGAGCAGTTCTTC
CASSATAVSSYNEQFF
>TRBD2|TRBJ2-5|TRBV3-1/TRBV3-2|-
TGTGCCAGCAGCCAAGATATAACGGGGGGGCCGGGAGAGACCCAGTACTTC
CASSQDITGGPGETQYF
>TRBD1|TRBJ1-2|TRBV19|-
TGTGCCAGTACCACTGGGACAGGGCGATCCTTTGGCTACACCTTC
CASTTGTGRSFGYTF
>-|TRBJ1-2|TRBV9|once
TGTGCCAGCAGCGTAGCAGCGAACTATGGCTACACCTTC
CASSVAANYGYTF
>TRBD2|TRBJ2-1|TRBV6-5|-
TGTGCCAGCAGTTACTCCTTAGCGGGGGGGGACAATGAGCAGTTCTTC
CASSYSLAGGDNEQFF
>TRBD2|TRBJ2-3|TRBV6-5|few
TGTGCCACATCATATCTAGCGGGCTCAGATACGCAGTATTTT
CATSYLAGSDTQYF
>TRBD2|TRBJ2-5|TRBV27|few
TGTGCCAGCAGATCCGGCGTGGGATTCCGAGCGGGAGGGCTAGAGACCCAGTACTTC
CASRSGVGFRAGGLETQYF
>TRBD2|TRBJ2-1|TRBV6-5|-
TGTGCCAGCAGCGGAAATAGCGGGAGGGTTAATGAGCAGTTCTTC
CASSGNSGRVNEQFF